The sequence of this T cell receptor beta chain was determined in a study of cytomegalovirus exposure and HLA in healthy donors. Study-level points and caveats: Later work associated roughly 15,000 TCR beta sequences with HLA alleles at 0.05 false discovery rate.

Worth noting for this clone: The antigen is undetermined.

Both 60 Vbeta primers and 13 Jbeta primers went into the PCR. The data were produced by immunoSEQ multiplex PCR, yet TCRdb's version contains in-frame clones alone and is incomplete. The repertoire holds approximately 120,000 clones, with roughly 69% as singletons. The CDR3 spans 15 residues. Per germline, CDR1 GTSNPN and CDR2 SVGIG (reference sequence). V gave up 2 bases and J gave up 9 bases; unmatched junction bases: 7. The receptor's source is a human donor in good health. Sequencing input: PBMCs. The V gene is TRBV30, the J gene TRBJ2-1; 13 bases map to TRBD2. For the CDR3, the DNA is TGTGCCTGGAGTCCCTGGACTAGCGGGAGTGGTGAGCAGTTCTTC. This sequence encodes CAWSPWTSGSGEQFF.